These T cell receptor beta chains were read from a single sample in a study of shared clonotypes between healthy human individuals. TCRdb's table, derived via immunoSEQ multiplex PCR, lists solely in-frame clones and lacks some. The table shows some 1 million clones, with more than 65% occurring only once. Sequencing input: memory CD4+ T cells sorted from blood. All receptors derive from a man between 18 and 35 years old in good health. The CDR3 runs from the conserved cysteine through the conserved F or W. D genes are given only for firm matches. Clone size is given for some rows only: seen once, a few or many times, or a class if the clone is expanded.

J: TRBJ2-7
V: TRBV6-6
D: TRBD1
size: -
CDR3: CASSGGGTGLYEQYF
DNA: TGTGCCAGCAGTGGGGGCGGGACAGGGCTCTACGAGCAGTACTTC

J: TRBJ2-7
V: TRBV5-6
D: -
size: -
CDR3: CASSLGGVVYTGREQYF
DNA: TGTGCCAGCAGCTTGGGGGGAGTGGTCTATACAGGGCGCGAGCAGTACTTC

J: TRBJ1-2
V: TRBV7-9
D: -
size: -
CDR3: CASSTTQAYTF
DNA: TGTGCCAGCAGCACCACTCAGGCATACACCTTC

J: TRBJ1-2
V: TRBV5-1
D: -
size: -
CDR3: CASSLGQDSYGYTF
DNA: TGCGCCAGCAGCTTGGGACAGGACAGCTATGGCTACACCTTC

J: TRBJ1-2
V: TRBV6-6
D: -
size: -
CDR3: CASRFQGFNYGYTF
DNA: TGTGCCAGCAGATTCCAGGGTTTTAACTATGGCTACACCTTC

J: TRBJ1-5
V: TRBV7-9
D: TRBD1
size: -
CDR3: CASSTGTGTNQPQHF
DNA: TGTGCCAGCAGTACCGGGACAGGGACGAATCAGCCCCAGCATTTT

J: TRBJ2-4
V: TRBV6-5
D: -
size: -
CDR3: CASSYSWGPKNIQYF
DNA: TGTGCCAGCAGTTACTCGTGGGGACCCAAAAACATTCAGTACTTC

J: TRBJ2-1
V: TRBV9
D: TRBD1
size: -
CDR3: CASSAGQVPYNEQFF
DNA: TGTGCCAGCAGCGCCGGACAGGTCCCCTACAATGAGCAGTTCTTC

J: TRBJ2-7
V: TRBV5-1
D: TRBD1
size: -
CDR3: CASSLVLGTGTHEQYF
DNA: TGCGCCAGCAGCTTGGTTTTAGGGACAGGGACCCACGAGCAGTACTTC

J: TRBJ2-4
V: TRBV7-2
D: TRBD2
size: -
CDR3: CASSLGLAKTKNIQYF
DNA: TGTGCCAGCAGCCTGGGACTAGCGAAAACGAAAAACATTCAGTACTTC

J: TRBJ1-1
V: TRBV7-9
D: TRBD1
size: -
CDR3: CASSPGTDTFCLF
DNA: TGTGCCAGCAGCCCCGGGACAGACACTTTTTGTCTCTTT

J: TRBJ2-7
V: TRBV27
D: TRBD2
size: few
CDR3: CASSLSGLAPEQYF
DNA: TGTGCCAGCAGTTTATCGGGACTAGCTCCCGAGCAGTACTTC

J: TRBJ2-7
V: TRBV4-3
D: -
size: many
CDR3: CASSQDRGAFYEQYF
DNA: TGCGCCAGCAGCCAAGACAGGGGGGCGTTCTACGAGCAGTACTTC

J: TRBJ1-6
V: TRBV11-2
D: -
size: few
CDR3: CASSSIKLGPNPVHF
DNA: TGTGCCAGCAGCTCGATAAAGCTAGGGCCGAATCCCGTCCACTTT

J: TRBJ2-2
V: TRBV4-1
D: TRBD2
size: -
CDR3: CASSQASGGSNTGELFF
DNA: TGCGCCAGCAGCCAAGCAAGCGGGGGGTCAAACACCGGGGAGCTGTTTTTT

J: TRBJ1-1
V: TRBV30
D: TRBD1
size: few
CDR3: CAWSSGRGGAFF
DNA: TGTGCCTGGAGTAGCGGCAGGGGGGGAGCTTTCTTT

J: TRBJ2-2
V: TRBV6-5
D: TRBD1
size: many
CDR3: CASVRGWNTGELFF
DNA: TGTGCCAGTGTCAGGGGGTGGAACACCGGGGAGCTGTTTTTT

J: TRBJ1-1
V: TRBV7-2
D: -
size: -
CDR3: CASSPLTDPNTEAFF
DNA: TGTGCCAGCAGCCCCTTAACTGACCCCAACACTGAAGCTTTCTTT

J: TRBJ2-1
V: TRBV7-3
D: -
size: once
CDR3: CASSSQGGSEQFF
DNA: TGTGCCAGCAGCTCTCAGGGTGGGAGCGAGCAGTTCTTC

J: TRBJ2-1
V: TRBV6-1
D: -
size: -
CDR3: CASSERALGWNEQFF
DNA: TGTGCCAGCAGTGAGAGGGCCTTGGGATGGAATGAGCAGTTCTTC

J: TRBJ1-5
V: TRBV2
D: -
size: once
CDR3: CASSEMGGALGPQHF
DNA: TGTGCCAGCAGTGAAATGGGGGGAGCTTTGGGGCCCCAGCATTTT

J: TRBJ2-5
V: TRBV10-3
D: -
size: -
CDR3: CAIGDRGETQYF
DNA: TGTGCCATCGGAGATAGGGGAGAGACCCAGTACTTC

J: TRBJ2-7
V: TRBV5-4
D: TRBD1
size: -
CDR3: CASSRGQAPYEQYF
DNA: TGTGCCAGCAGCCGGGGACAGGCCCCCTACGAGCAGTACTTC

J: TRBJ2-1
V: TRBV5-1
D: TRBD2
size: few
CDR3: CASSLGSGVYNEQFF
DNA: TGCGCCAGCAGCTTGGGTAGCGGGGTATACAATGAGCAGTTCTTC

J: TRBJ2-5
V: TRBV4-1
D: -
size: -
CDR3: CASSAASIQRLQETQYF
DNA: TGCGCCAGCAGCGCAGCTTCAATACAGAGACTCCAAGAGACCCAGTACTTC

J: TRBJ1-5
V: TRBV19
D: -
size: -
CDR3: CASSKTGNQPQHF
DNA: TGTGCCAGTAGTAAAACAGGGAATCAGCCCCAGCATTTT

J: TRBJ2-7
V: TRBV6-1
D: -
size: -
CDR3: CASNSPGGLSPEQYF
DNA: TGTGCCAGCAATTCTCCCGGGGGTCTATCTCCCGAGCAGTACTTC

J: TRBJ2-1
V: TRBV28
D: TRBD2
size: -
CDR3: CASSSEAGGYNEQFF
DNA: TGTGCCAGCAGTTCCGAAGCGGGGGGATACAATGAGCAGTTCTTC

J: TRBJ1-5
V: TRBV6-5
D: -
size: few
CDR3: CASSIGAGNQPQHF
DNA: TGTGCCAGCAGTATCGGGGCAGGTAATCAGCCCCAGCATTTT

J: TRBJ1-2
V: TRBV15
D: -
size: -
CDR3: CATSRDDGPGGYTF
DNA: TGTGCCACCAGCAGAGATGATGGCCCGGGCGGCTACACCTTC

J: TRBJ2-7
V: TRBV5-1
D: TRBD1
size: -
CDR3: CASSAGQGIHEQYF
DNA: TGCGCCAGCAGCGCGGGACAGGGGATCCACGAGCAGTACTTC

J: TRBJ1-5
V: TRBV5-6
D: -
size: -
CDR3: CASSSWGSKSNQPQHF
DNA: TGTGCCAGCAGCTCTTGGGGGAGTAAGAGCAATCAGCCCCAGCATTTT

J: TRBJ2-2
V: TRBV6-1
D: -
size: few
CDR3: CASSGAKQNTGELFF
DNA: TGTGCCAGCAGTGGAGCAAAGCAGAACACCGGGGAGCTGTTTTTT

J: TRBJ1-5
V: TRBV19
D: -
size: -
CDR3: CASSMRQKNQPQHF
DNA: TGTGCCAGTAGTATGCGGCAGAAAAATCAGCCCCAGCATTTT

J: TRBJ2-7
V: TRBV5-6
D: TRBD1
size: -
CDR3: CARDGTGKGEQYF
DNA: TGTGCCAGAGATGGGACAGGGAAGGGGGAGCAGTACTTC

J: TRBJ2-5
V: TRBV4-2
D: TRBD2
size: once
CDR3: CASSQDAGLAGAGETQYF
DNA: TGTGCCAGCAGCCAAGATGCGGGGCTAGCGGGGGCAGGGGAGACCCAGTACTTC

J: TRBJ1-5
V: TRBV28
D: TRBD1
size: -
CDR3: CASRPPGQGNNQPQHF
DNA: TGTGCCAGCAGGCCTCCCGGACAGGGGAACAATCAGCCCCAGCATTTT

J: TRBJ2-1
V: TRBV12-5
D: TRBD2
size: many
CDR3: CASGLELAGGNEQFF
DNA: TGTGCTAGTGGTTTGGAGCTAGCGGGAGGGAATGAGCAGTTCTTC

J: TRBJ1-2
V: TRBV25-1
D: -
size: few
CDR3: CATTPGSTEIYGYTF
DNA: TGTGCAACCACGCCTGGGTCCACCGAAATCTATGGCTACACCTTC

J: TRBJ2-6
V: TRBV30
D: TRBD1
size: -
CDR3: CASNRGSGANVLTF
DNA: TGTGCTTCAAACAGGGGATCTGGGGCCAACGTCCTGACTTTC

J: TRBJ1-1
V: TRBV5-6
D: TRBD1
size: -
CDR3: CASSADRDTEAFF
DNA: TGTGCCAGCAGCGCCGACAGGGACACTGAAGCTTTCTTT

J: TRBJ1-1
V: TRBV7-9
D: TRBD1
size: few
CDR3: CASSFPSDRVTEAFF
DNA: TGTGCCAGCAGCTTCCCATCAGACAGGGTAACTGAAGCTTTCTTT

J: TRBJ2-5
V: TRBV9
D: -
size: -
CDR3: CASSPHQEETQYF
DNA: TGTGCCAGCAGCCCCCATCAAGAAGAGACCCAGTACTTC

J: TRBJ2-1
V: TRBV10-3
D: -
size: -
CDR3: CAISESGGGVYNEQFF
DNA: TGTGCCATCAGTGAGTCTGGGGGAGGAGTCTACAATGAGCAGTTCTTC

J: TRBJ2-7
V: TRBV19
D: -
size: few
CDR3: CASSITGWNEQYF
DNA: TGTGCCAGTAGTATAACAGGGTGGAACGAGCAGTACTTC

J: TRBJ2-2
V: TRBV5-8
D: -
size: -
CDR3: CASSFSYTGELFF
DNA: TGTGCCAGCAGCTTTTCTTACACCGGGGAGCTGTTTTTT

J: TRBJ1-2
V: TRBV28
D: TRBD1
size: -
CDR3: CATKTGGLYGYTF
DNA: TGTGCCACTAAGACAGGGGGCCTCTATGGCTACACCTTC

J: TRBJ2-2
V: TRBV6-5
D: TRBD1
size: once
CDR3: CASRPTGGVAGELFF
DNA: TGTGCCAGCAGGCCTACAGGGGGCGTAGCCGGGGAGCTGTTTTTT

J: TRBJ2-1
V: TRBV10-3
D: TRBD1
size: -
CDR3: CASSGNEGADEQFF
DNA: TGTGCCTCATCGGGAAACGAGGGGGCCGATGAGCAGTTCTTC

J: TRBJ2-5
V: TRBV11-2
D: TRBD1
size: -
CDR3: CASSLGTGGFQETQYF
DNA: TGTGCCAGCAGCCTAGGGACAGGGGGTTTCCAAGAGACCCAGTACTTC

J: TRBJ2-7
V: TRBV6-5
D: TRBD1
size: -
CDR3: CASRGQGEREQYF
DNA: TGTGCCAGCAGAGGACAGGGGGAGCGCGAGCAGTACTTC

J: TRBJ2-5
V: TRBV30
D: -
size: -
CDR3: CAWGHQETQYF
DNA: TGTGCCTGGGGACACCAAGAGACCCAGTACTTC

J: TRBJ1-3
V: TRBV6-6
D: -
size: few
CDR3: CASFPGSGNTIYF
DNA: TGTGCCAGCTTCCCGGGCTCTGGAAACACCATATATTTT

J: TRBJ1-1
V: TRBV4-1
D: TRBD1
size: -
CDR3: CASSGPTGVGNTEAFF
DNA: TGCGCCAGCAGCGGACCGACAGGGGTCGGGAACACTGAAGCTTTCTTT

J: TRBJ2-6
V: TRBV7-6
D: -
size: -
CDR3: CASSLSTDHSGANVLTF
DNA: TGTGCCAGCAGCTTGTCGACAGACCACTCTGGGGCCAACGTCCTGACTTTC

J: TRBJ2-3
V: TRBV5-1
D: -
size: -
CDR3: CASSLDAGTDTQYF
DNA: TGCGCCAGCAGCCTCGACGCCGGAACAGATACGCAGTATTTT

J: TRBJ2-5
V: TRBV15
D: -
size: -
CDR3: CATSRGGTQYF
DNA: TGTGCCACCAGCAGAGGGGGGACCCAGTACTTC

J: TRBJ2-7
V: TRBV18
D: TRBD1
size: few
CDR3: CASSSGTDYEQYF
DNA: TGTGCCAGCTCATCCGGGACAGACTACGAGCAGTACTTC

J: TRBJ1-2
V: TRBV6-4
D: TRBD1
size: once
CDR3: CASTDDRGRYGYTF
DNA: TGTGCCAGCACCGACGACAGGGGGCGATATGGCTACACCTTC